The 17 T cell receptor beta chains presented below share a single source sample, sequenced in a study of blood T cell repertoires in COVID-19. The assay was immunoSEQ multiplex PCR, and TCRdb's table has in-frame clones only and misses some. The data contain 120,000 or so clones, approximately 89% of them singletons. Sequenced sample: peripheral blood. These receptors were obtained from a woman aged 60-70 years with acute or convalescent COVID-19.

The rearrangement uses TRBV7-8 and TRBJ2-7; 8 bases align to TRBD2. After removal of 5 bases from V and 3 bases from J, the junction contained 9 bases not matched to a gene. Per the germline V gene, CDR1 is SGHVS and CDR2 is FQNEAQ. The CDR3 is made up of 15 amino acids. CDR3 sequence reads: CASSPREGRNYEQYF. The CDR3 DNA follows: TGTGCCAGCAGCCCTCGGGAGGGTAGAAACTACGAGCAGTACTTC.

The DNA of the CDR3 is TGTGCCAGTGACTGGACAGGCCGGAACACTGAAGCTTTCTTT. Its protein is CASDWTGRNTEAFF. The rearrangement uses TRBV2 and TRBJ1-1; 7 bases line up with TRBD1. With V trimmed by 9 bases and J by 1 base, 8 bases remained unmatched. CDR1 and CDR2 from the germline V gene are SNHLY and FYNNEI. The CDR3 runs 14 residues.

This clone was seen just once. The chain joins TRBV6-5 to TRBJ1-2, with 7 bases lining up with TRBD1. The junction had 7 bases not matched to a gene; V was cut back by 2 bases and J by 4 bases. The CDR3 consists of 15 residues. Germline loops: CDR1 MNHEY, CDR2 SVGAGI. CDR3 loop: CASSYHDRVGYGYTF. The CDR3 DNA is TGTGCCAGCAGTTACCATGACAGGGTTGGCTATGGCTACACCTTC.

The V call is TRBV28, the J call TRBJ1-6; D remains ambiguous. V was clipped by 6 bases and J by 0 bases, with 15 bases between them. This CDR3 spans 17 amino acids. Germline V gene sequence: CDR1 MDHEN, CDR2 SYDVKM. CDR3 sequence: CASRDPTGSSYNSPLHF. The CDR3 DNA reads as TGTGCCAGCAGGGACCCAACGGGGAGCTCCTATAATTCACCCCTCCACTTT.

The V call is TRBV27, the J call TRBJ1-1, with D perhaps TRBD1 (6 bases). The CDR3 loop spans 14 amino acids. V shed 6 bases and J shed 0 bases, with 11 bases lying between them. Per germline, CDR1 MNHEY and CDR2 SMNVEV (reference sequence). The CDR3 sequence is CASRTGFMNTEAFF. The CDR3 DNA follows: TGTGCCAGCAGGACAGGTTTCATGAACACTGAAGCTTTCTTT.

J is TRBJ1-5 and V is TRBV29-1; unclear D gene. Germline V gene sequence: CDR1 SQVTM, CDR2 ANQGSEA. V was shortened by 8 bases and J by 5 bases, with 16 bases between the two germline ends. The CDR3 length is 13 residues. The CDR3 nucleotides read TGCAGCATTTCAGGTGGGAGGGATCAGCCCCAGCATTTT. It encodes CSISGGRDQPQHF. The full variable domain, in which reference TRBV29-1 and TRBJ1-5 provide the parts outside the CDR3, is SAVISQKPSRDICQRGTSLTIQCQVDSQVTMMFWYRQQPGQSLTLIATANQGSEATYESGFVIDKFPISRPNLTFSTLTVSNMSPEDSSIYLCSISGGRDQPQHFGDGTRLSIL.

The chain couples TRBV3-1 (or the pseudogene TRBV3-2) to TRBJ1-1; TRBD1 is a possible D gene (6 bases). Deletions cut 5 bases from V and 7 bases from J, with 14 bases between. Germline V lookup: CDR1 LGHDT, CDR2 YNNKEL (reference sequence). This CDR3 contains 13 residues. Here the CDR3 reads CASSTQGIGEAFF. The CDR3 DNA reads TGTGCCAGCAGCACGCAGGGGATTGGTGAAGCTTTCTTT.

V and J are TRBV4-2 and TRBJ2-7; TRBD2 might be the D (5 bases). Germline CDR1 is LGHNA and CDR2 is YNFKEQ. Trimming removed 0 bases at V and 7 bases at J, with 13 bases between. This CDR3 has 14 amino acids. CDR3 sequence: CASSQDPREGEQYF. CDR3 in DNA: TGTGCCAGCAGCCAAGATCCCAGAGAGGGTGAGCAGTACTTC.

The chain joins TRBV28 to TRBJ2-7, with D uncertain. V lost 3 bases and J lost 2, with 17 bases in between. This CDR3 has 16 amino acids. Germline loops: CDR1 MDHEN, CDR2 SYDVKM. The CDR3 bases are TGTGCCAGCAGTTTGTATCACCAAACAATTCCCTACGAGCAGTACTTC. Its translation is CASSLYHQTIPYEQYF.

This clone came up a few times. The chain carries TRBV6-1 and TRBJ1-6; D not resolved. Trimming removed 2 bases at V and 0 bases at J, with 11 bases between. The germline CDR1 and CDR2 sequences are MNHNS and SASEGT. The CDR3 is 17 amino acids. CDR3 in DNA: TGTGCCAGCAGTGAAACCATTATTAGCTCCTATAATTCACCCCTCCACTTT. Protein product: CASSETIISSYNSPLHF.

The CDR3 DNA follows: TGTGCCAGCAGTTTCCTCGGGGGCGGGGAGCTGTTTTTT. It encodes CASSFLGGGELFF. This chain joins TRBV6-5 and TRBJ2-2; a possible D gene is TRBD2 (6 bases). Germline V gene lookup returns CDR1 MNHEY and CDR2 SVGAGI. V gave up 4 bases and J gave up 7 bases, with 10 bases separating them. This CDR3 has 13 amino acids.

This chain joins TRBV7-8 and TRBJ1-3; no clear D. Germline CDR1 SGHVS, CDR2 FQNEAQ. The CDR3 is made up of 16 amino acids. The ends were cut back, 1 base at V and 4 bases at J, with 14 bases in the middle. The CDR3 spells CASSLEGRSHGNTIYF. The CDR3 DNA sequence: TGTGCCAGCAGCTTAGAAGGCAGGTCGCACGGAAACACCATATATTTT.

The V gene is TRBV7-2, the J gene TRBJ2-7; a possible D gene is TRBD1 (5 bases). V lost 2 bases, J lost 1 base, and 12 bases lay in between. The CDR3 length is 15 residues. Germline V lookup: CDR1 SGHTA, CDR2 FQGNSA. The CDR3 is CASSLSWAGSYEQYV. CDR3 sequence (DNA): TGTGCCAGCAGCTTATCCTGGGCAGGGTCCTACGAGCAGTACGTC.

The rearrangement uses TRBV23-1 and TRBJ2-1; possibly TRBD2 for D (6 bases). TRBV23-1 is an open reading frame whose function is uncertain. The V end lost 3 bases, the J end lost 8 bases, and 14 bases lay between the germline ends. The CDR3 runs 14 residues. This CDR3 is CASSHSREVYEQFF. The DNA for the CDR3 is TGCGCCAGCAGTCATTCCAGGGAGGTCTATGAGCAGTTCTTC.

The J gene is TRBJ2-6, the V gene TRBV29-1, with TRBD1 identical over 12 bases. This CDR3 comprises 16 residues. With V trimmed by 5 bases and J by 4 bases, 6 bases remained unmatched. Germline-derived CDR1 and CDR2 are SQVTM and ANQGSEA. The CDR3 DNA reads as TGCAGCGTTCGGGACAGGGGGCTATCAGGGGCCAACGTCCTGACTTTC. Protein sequence: CSVRDRGLSGANVLTF.

Comments on this clone: Other DNA sequences in this specimen translate into the identical CDR3. This chain uses TRBV6-2 or TRBV6-3 with TRBJ1-2; unclear D gene. CDR1 is MNHEY, CDR2 SVGEGT, per germline. The CDR3 loop spans 14 amino acids. Trimming left V 0 bases short and J 2 bases short, with 7 bases between. DNA for the CDR3: TGTGCCAGCAGTTACTCGCCCGAGAACTATGGCTACACCTTC. Protein sequence: CASSYSPENYGYTF.

This chain links TRBV7-2 with TRBJ1-5, with D maybe TRBD1 (6 bases). Germline V gives CDR1 SGHTA, CDR2 FQGNSA. The ends were cut back, 5 bases at V and 7 bases at J, with 12 bases in the middle. The CDR3 is 13 amino acids. Written as DNA, the CDR3 is TGTGCCAGCAGCGGACAGAGGGACCAGCCCCAGCATTTT. Amino acids: CASSGQRDQPQHF. Drawing the rest from reference TRBV7-2 and TRBJ1-5, the complete variable domain is GAGVSQSPSNKVTEKGKDVELRCDPISGHTALYWYRQSLGQGLEFLIYFQGNSAPDKSGLPSDRFSAERTGGSVSTLTIQRTQQEDSAVYLCASSGQRDQPQHFGDGTRLSIL.